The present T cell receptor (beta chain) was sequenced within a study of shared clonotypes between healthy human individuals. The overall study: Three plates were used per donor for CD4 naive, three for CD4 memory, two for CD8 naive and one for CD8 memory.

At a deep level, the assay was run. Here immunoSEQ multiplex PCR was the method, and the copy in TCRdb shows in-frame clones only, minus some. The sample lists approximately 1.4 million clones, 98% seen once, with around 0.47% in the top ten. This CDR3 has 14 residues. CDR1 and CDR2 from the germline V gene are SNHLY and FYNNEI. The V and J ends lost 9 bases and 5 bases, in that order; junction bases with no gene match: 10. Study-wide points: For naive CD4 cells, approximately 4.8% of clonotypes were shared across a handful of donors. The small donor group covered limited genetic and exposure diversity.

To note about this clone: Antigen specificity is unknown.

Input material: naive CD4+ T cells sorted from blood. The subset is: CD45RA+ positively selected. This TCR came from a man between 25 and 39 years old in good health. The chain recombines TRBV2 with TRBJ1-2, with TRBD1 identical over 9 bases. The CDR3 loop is CARAKGQGEYGYTF. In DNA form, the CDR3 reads TGTGCCAGGGCAAAGGGACAGGGCGAATATGGCTACACCTTC. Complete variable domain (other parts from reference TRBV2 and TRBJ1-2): EPEVTQTPSHQVTQMGQEVILRCVPISNHLYFYWYRQILGQKVEFLVSFYNNEISEKSEIFDDQFSVERPDGSNFTLKIRSTKLEDSAMYFCARAKGQGEYGYTFGSGTRLTVV.